These 5 T cell receptor beta chains were all obtained from the same sample, sequenced in a study of blood T cell repertoires in COVID-19. Profiling relied on immunoSEQ multiplex PCR, and the TCRdb table lists in-frame clones only, not all of them. Of 25,000 to 30,000 clones in the sample, about 88% were seen once. Sequences were obtained from peripheral blood. The receptor set was obtained from a man in his 70s with active COVID-19.

The chain uses TRBV4-3 and TRBJ1-4; D gene uncertain. Trimming took off 1 base at V and 7 bases at J, with 16 bases between the two ends. The CDR3 has 16 residues. Germline-derived CDR1 and CDR2 are LGHNA and YSLEER. The CDR3 sequence is CASSQAWEMNSEKLFF. Written as DNA, the CDR3 is TGCGCCAGCAGCCAAGCTTGGGAGATGAACTCTGAAAAACTGTTTTTT.

The CDR3 sequence is CASSRGGYPEAFF. DNA for the CDR3: TGTGCCAGCAGCCGCGGGGGCTACCCTGAAGCTTTCTTT. V is TRBV7-2 and J is TRBJ1-1; D is possibly TRBD1 (6 bases). Looked up from germline, CDR1 is SGHTA and CDR2 is FQGNSA. The CDR3 has 13 amino acids. V was clipped by 5 bases and J by 6 bases, with 13 bases between them.

The CDR3 loop reads CASSVDLGGRAKNIQYF. CDR3 nucleotides: TGTGCCAGCAGCGTAGACCTCGGGGGGAGGGCCAAAAACATTCAGTACTTC. The chain has TRBV9 and TRBJ2-4; 7 bases agree with TRBD2. The CDR3 extends over 17 amino acids. Unmatched junction bases numbered 7, after V lost 0 bases and J lost 1 base. CDR1 is SGDLS and CDR2 is YYNGEE in the germline V gene. Supplemented by reference TRBV9 and TRBJ2-4, the full variable domain reads DSGVTQTPKHLITATGQRVTLRCSPRSGDLSVYWYQQSLDQGLQFLIQYYNGEERAKGNILERFSAQQFPDLHSELNLSSLELGDSALYFCASSVDLGGRAKNIQYFGAGTRLSVL.

This rearrangement joins TRBV19 to TRBJ2-7, with D possibly TRBD2 on 5 matching bases. The germline V gene encodes CDR1 LNHDA and CDR2 SQIVND (reference sequence). V lost 3 bases and J 3 bases, leaving 15 bases between the germline ends. CDR3 size: 15 residues. The CDR3 is CASSIGVAGSYEQYF. CDR3 sequence (DNA): TGTGCCAGTAGTATTGGGGTCGCGGGTAGCTACGAGCAGTACTTC.

The chain couples TRBV3-1 (or the pseudogene TRBV3-2) to TRBJ2-5; 11 nucleotides agree with TRBD2. There are 15 residues in the CDR3. V dropped 4 bases and J dropped 5; count of bases not matched to a gene: 6. Germline CDR1 is LGHDT and CDR2 is YNNKEL (reference sequence). This CDR3 reads CASSLSGGARETQYF. The CDR3 coding sequence is TGTGCCAGCAGCCTTAGCGGGGGGGCCCGGGAGACCCAGTACTTC.